The TCR beta chain under discussion was sequenced for a study of blood T cell repertoires in COVID-19. The CDR3 covers 16 residues. Trimming cost V 4 bases and J 6 bases; bases outside gene matches: 10. Germline CDR1 SEHNR, CDR2 FQNEAQ (reference sequence). Only one count was recorded for this clone. The table came from immunoSEQ multiplex PCR; TCRdb's copy has only in-frame clones and leaves some out. The top ten hold roughly 2% of the sample, which has 400,000 to 550,000 clones, 87% seen once. The clonotype comes from a young woman with acute COVID-19. This chain links TRBV7-9 with TRBJ1-3; 9 nucleotides line up with TRBD1. Sequenced: PBMCs or T cells enriched from blood (not recorded which). In DNA form, the CDR3 reads TGTGCCAGCAGCTCCTCCACAGGGGGCCGGGAAAACACCATATATTTT. It encodes CASSSSTGGRENTIYF.